This T cell receptor beta chain was captured by sequencing in a study of blood T cell repertoires in COVID-19. About the research overall: PBMCs, B-cell-depleted T cells, or T cells were the source of the cDNA or gDNA that made up the material.

The V and J ends lost 6 bases and 6 bases respectively, with 15 bases between them. The germline gives CDR1 MNHEY, CDR2 SVGAGI. The CDR3 consists of 15 residues. Original analysis: Amplified reference gene primers provided the basis for estimating nucleated cell counts. Sequencing was performed with immunoSEQ multiplex PCR; in TCRdb, only in-frame clones are kept and a portion is missing. That table supplies the V and J calls and clone size; D and trimming were determined from the DNA. The sample lists 180,000 or so clones, roughly 90% occurring once. The sequence came from a man aged 35-49 years with acute or convalescent COVID-19. The sequencing input was peripheral blood. This sequence joins TRBV6-5 and TRBJ1-6; D is ambiguous. DNA of the CDR3: TGTGCCAGCAGGACTGAGGCGCTGCGTAATTCACCCCTCCACTTT. Translated: CASRTEALRNSPLHF.